These 8 T cell receptor beta chains originate from one sample sequenced in a study of CXCR3-negative and CXCR3-positive naive CD8 T cells. Carrying UMI labels, the TRB cDNA libraries were prepared through 5' RACE. TCRdb processed the 5' RACE reads again and assigns one entry to each CDR3 protein, with no DNA. Listed are tens of thousands of distinct CDR3 sequences; 1.6% falls within the top ten. The sequenced sample was naive CXCR3- CD8+ T cells from blood. Subset meaning: CD45RO-CCR7+CD27+CD95- naive CD8+ T cells lacking CXCR3 (TNR3-). Every receptor here comes from a human donor in good health. Some clones in this sample may be carry-over from other donors' samples.

The V gene is TRBV15, the J gene TRBJ2-3; TCRdb picks TRBD1, but there is no DNA to check that call. This CDR3 spans 15 amino acids. Germline V lookup: CDR1 LNHNV, CDR2 YYDKDF (reference sequence). The CDR3 loop reads CATSREGTGTDTQYF.

The rearrangement links TRBV7-9 to TRBJ1-1; TCRdb selects TRBD1, and the lack of DNA leaves this call unchecked. Germline CDR1 reads SEHNR; CDR2 reads FQNEAQ (reference sequence). This CDR3 spans 12 amino acids. CDR3 amino acids: CASSPDRGEAFF. The full variable domain, with the rest looked up from reference TRBV7-9 and TRBJ1-1, is DTGVSQNPRHKITKRGQNVTFRCDPISEHNRLYWYRQTLGQGPEFLTYFQNEAQLEKSRLLSDRFSAERPKGSFSTLEIQRTEQGDSAMYLCASSPDRGEAFFGQGTRLTVV.

The CDR3 sequence: CASFEGKLNYGYTF. V usage is TRBV7-9 and J usage is TRBJ1-2; the D gene TCRdb calls, TRBD1, cannot be checked with no DNA. The CDR3 runs 14 residues. Per germline, CDR1 SEHNR and CDR2 FQNEAQ (reference sequence).

This rearrangement joins TRBV7-2 to TRBJ2-1; TCRdb picks TRBD1, but there is no DNA to check that call. The CDR3 length is 14 residues. Germline CDR1 reads SGHTA; CDR2 reads FQGNSA. CDR3 region: CASSYRDTYNEQFF.

CDR3 in amino acids: CASREQGAGSYNEQFF. The gene calls are TRBV7-9 and TRBJ2-1; TCRdb returns TRBD1, unconfirmable since there is no DNA. Germline V gene lookup returns CDR1 SEHNR and CDR2 FQNEAQ (reference sequence). The CDR3 runs to 16 residues.

The rearrangement links TRBV20-1 to TRBJ2-1; the TRBD2 assignment by TCRdb is unverifiable without DNA. The germline CDR1 and CDR2 sequences are DFQATT and SNEGSKA (reference sequence). CDR3 length: 15 amino acids. CDR3: CSATDYSGHYNEQFF.

The V gene is TRBV11-2, the J gene TRBJ2-5. The CDR3 length is 13 residues. Germline assignment: CDR1 SGHAT and CDR2 FQNNGV. CDR3 sequence reads: CASSLGRWETQYF.

V and J are TRBV9 and TRBJ2-7; without DNA, the TCRdb call of TRBD1 cannot be checked. The CDR3 consists of 16 residues. Germline values: CDR1 SGDLS, CDR2 YYNGEE. Here the CDR3 reads CASSDDLDSESYEQYF.